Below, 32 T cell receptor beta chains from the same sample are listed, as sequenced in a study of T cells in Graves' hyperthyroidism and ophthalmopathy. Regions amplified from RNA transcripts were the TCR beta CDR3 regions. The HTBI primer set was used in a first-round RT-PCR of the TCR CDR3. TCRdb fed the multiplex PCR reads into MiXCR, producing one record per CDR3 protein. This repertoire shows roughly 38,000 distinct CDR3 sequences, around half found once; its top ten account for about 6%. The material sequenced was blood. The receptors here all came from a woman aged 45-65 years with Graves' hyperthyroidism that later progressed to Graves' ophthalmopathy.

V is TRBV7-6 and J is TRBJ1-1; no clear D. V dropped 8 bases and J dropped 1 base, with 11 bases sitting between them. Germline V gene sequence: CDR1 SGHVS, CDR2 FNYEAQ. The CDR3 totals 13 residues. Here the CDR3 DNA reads TGTGCCAGCCGGTTCGAGTCGAACACTGAAGCTTTCTTT. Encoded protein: CASRFESNTEAFF.

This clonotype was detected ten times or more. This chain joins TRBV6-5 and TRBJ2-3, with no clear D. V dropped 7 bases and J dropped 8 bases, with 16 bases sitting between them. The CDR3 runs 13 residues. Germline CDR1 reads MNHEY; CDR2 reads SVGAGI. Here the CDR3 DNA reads TGTGCCAGCAACCACCCCGCCGCCGGTACGCAGTATTTT. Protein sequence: CASNHPAAGTQYF.

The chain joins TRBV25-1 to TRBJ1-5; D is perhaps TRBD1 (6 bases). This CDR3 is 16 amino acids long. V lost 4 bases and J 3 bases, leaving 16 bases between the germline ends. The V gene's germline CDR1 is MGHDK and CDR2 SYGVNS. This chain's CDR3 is CASSATRGQLNQPQHF. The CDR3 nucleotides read TGTGCCAGCAGTGCGACCCGCGGACAGCTCAATCAGCCCCAGCATTTT. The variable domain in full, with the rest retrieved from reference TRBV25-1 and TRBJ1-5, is EADIYQTPRYLVIGTGKKITLECSQTMGHDKMYWYQQDPGMELHLIHYSYGVNSTEKGDLSSESTVSRIRTEHFPLTLESARPSHTSQYLCASSATRGQLNQPQHFGDGTRLSIL.

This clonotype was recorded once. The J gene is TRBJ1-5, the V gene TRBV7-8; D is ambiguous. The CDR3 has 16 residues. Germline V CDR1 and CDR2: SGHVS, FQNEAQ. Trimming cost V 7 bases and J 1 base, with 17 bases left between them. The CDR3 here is CASIRGSSGSNQPQHF. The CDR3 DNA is TGTGCCAGCATTCGCGGCAGCTCTGGAAGCAATCAGCCCCAGCATTTT.

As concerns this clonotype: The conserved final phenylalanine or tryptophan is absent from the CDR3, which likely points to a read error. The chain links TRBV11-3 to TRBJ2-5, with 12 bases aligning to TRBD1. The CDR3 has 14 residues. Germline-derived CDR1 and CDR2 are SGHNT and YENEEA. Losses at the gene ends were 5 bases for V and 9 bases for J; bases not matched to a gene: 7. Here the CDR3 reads CASSLGTGGLAQYV. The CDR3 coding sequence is TGTGCCAGCAGCCTGGGGACAGGGGGCTTGGCCCAGTACGTC.

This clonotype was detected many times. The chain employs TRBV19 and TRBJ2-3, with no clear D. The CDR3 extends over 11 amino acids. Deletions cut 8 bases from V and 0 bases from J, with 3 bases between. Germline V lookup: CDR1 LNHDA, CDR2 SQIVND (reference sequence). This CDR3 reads CASQSTDTQYF. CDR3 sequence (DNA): TGTGCCAGTCAAAGCACAGATACGCAGTATTTT.

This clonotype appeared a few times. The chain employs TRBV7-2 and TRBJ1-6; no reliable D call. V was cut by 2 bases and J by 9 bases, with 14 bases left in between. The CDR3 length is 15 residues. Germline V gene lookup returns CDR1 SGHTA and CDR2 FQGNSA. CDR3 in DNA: TGTGCCAGCAGCTTAAGAGGGTTACTAGGTTCACCCCTCCACTTT. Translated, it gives CASSLRGLLGSPLHF.

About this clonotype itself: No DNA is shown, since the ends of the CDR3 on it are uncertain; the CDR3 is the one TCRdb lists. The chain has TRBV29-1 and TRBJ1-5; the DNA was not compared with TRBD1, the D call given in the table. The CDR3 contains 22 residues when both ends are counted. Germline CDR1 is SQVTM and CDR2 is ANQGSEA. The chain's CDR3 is CSVSGGSGYNEKLFFGSGTQHF.

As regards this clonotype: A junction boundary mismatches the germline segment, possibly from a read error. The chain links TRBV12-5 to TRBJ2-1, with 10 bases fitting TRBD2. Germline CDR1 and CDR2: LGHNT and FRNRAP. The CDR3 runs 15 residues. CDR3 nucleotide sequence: TGTGCTGGTGGTTCCGGGACTAGCGTATACAATAAGCAGTTCTTC. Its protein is CAGGSGTSVYNKQFF.

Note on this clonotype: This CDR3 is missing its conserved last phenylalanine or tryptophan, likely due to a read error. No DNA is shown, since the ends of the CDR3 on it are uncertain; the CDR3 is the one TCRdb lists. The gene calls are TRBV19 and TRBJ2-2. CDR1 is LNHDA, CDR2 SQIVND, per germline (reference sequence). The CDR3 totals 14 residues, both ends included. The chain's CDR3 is CASSIIISTGELFL.

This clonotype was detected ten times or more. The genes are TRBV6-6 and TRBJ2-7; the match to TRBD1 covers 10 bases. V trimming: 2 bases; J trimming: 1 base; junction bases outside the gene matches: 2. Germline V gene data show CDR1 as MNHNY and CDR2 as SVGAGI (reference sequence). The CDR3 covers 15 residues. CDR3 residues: CASSYTGQGSYEQYF. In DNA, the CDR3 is TGTGCCAGCAGTTACACGGGACAGGGGTCCTACGAGCAGTACTTC.

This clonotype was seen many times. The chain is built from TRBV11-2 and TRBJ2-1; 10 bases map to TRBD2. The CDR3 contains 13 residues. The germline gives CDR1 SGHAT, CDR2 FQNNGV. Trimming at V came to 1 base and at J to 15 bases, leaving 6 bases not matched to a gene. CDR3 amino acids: CASSLAGTSVLFF. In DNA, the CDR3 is TGTGCCAGCAGCTTAGCAGGGACTAGCGTTCTGTTCTTC.

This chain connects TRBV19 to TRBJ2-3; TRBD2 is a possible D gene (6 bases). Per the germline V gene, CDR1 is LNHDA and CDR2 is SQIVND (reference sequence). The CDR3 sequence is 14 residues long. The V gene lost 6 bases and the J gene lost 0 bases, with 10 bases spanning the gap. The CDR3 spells CASRVGTSTDTQYF. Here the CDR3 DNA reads TGTGCCAGTAGGGTCGGGACTAGCACAGATACGCAGTATTTT.

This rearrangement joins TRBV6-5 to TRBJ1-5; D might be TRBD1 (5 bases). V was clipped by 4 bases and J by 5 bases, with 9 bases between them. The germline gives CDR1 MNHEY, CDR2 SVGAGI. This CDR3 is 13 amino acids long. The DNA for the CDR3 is TGTGCCAGCAGTTGGACACTCTATCAGCCCCAGCATTTT. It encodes CASSWTLYQPQHF.

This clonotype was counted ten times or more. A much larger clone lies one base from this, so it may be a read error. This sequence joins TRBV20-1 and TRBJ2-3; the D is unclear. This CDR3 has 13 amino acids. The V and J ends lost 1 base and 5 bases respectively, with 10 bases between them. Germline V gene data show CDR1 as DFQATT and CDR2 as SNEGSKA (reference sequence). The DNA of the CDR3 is TGCAGTGCTAGAGGTTCGGTCGGAGATACGCAGTATTTT. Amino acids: CSARGSVGDTQYF.

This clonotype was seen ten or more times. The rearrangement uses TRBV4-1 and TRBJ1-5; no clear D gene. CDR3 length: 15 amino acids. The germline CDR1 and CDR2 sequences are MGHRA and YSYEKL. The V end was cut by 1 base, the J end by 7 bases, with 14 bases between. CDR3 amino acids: CASSQAVMIIQPQHF. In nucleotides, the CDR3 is TGCGCCAGCAGCCAAGCTGTTATGATTATACAGCCCCAGCATTTT.

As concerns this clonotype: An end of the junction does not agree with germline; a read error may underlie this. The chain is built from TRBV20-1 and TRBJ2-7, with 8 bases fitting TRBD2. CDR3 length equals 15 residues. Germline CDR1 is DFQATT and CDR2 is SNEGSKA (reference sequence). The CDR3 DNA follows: TGCAGTGCAAGAGACCTTAAGCGGGAGTCGTACGAGCAGTACTTC. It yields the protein CSARDLKRESYEQYF.

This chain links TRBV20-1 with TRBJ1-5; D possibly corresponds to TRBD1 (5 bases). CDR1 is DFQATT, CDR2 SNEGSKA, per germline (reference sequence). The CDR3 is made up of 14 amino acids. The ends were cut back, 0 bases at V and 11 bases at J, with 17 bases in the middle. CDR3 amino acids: CSAREGLAGGSQHF. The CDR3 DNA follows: TGCAGTGCTAGAGAGGGGCTAGCGGGAGGGTCCCAGCATTTT.

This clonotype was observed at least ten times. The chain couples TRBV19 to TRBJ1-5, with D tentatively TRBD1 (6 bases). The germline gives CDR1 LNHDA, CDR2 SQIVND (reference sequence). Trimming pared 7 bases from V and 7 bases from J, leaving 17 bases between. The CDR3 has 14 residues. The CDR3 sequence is CASNPQGPGQPQHF. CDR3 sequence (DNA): TGTGCCAGTAACCCACAGGGACCAGGCCAGCCCCAGCATTTT.

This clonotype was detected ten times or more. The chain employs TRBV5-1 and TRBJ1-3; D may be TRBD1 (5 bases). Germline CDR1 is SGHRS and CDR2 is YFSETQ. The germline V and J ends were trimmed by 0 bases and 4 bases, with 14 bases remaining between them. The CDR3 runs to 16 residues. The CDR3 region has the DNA TGCGCCAGCAGCTTGGAAGATAACAGGCGCGGAAACACCATATATTTT. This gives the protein CASSLEDNRRGNTIYF.

Here the CDR3 reads CASSRMGGNYGYTF. CDR3 sequence (DNA): TGTGCCAGCAGCCGCATGGGAGGTAACTATGGCTACACCTTC. The J gene is TRBJ1-2, the V gene TRBV2; D unclear. CDR3 size: 14 residues. Trimming shortened V by 6 bases and J by 1 base, and 12 bases separated the two germline ends. Looked up from germline, CDR1 is SNHLY and CDR2 is FYNNEI.

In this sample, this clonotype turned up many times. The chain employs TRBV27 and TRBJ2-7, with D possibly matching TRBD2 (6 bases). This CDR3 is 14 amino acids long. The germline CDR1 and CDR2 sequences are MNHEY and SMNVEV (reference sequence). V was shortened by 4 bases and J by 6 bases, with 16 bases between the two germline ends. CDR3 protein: CASSSVAGRGEQYF. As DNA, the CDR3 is TGTGCCAGCAGTTCCGTCGCGGGGAGAGGCGAGCAGTACTTC.

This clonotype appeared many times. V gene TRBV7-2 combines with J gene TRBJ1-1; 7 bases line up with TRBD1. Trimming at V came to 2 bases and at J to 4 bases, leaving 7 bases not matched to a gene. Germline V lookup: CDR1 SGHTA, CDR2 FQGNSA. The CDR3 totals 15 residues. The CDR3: CASSLSGRGITEAFF. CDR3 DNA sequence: TGTGCCAGCAGCTTAAGCGGCAGGGGGATCACTGAAGCTTTCTTT.

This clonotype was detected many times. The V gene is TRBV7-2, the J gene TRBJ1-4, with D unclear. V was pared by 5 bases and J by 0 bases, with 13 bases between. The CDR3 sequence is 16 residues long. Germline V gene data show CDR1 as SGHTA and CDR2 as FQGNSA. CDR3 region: CASSPQPSATNEKLFF. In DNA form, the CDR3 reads TGTGCCAGCAGCCCCCAACCCTCAGCAACTAATGAAAAACTGTTTTTT.

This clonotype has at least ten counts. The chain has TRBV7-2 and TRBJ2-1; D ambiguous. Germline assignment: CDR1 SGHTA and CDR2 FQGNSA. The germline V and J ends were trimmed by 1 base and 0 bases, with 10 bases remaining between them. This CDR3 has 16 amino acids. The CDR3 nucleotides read TGTGCCAGCAGCTTAGATAGTTACAGCTCCTACAATGAGCAGTTCTTC. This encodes CASSLDSYSSYNEQFF.

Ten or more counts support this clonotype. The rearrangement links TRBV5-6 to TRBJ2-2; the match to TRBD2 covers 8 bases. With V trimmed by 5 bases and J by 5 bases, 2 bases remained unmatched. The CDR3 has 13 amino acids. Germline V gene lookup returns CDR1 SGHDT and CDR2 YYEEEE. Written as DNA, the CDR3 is TGTGCCAGCAGGATAGCGGGAACCGGGGAGCTGTTTTTT. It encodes CASRIAGTGELFF. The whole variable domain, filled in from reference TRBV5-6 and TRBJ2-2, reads DAGVTQSPTHLIKTRGQQVTLRCSPKSGHDTVSWYQQALGQGPQFIFQYYEEEERQRGNFPDRFSGHQFPNYSSELNVNALLLGDSALYLCASRIAGTGELFFGEGSRLTVL.

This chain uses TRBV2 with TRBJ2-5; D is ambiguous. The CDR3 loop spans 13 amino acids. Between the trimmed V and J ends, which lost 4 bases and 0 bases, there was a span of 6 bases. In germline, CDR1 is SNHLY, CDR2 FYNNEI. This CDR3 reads CASSASYQETQYF. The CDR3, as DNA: TGTGCCAGCAGTGCGAGCTACCAAGAGACCCAGTACTTC.

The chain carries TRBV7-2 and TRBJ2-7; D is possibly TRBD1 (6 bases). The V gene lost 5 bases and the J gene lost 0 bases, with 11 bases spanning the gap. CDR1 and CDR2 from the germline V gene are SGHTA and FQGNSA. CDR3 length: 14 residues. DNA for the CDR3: TGTGCCAGCAGCCCCGACAGGTTCTCCTACGAGCAGTACTTC. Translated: CASSPDRFSYEQYF. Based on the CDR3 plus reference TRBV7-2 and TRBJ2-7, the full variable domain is GAGVSQSPSNKVTEKGKDVELRCDPISGHTALYWYRQSLGQGLEFLIYFQGNSAPDKSGLPSDRFSAERTGGSVSTLTIQRTQQEDSAVYLCASSPDRFSYEQYFGPGTRLTVT.

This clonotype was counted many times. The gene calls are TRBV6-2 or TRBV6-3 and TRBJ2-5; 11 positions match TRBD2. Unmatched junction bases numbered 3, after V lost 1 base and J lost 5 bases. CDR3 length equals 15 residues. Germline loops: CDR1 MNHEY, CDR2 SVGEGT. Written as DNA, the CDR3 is TGTGCCAGCAGTTACTTACTAGCGGGAGCGGAGACCCAGTACTTC. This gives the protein CASSYLLAGAETQYF.

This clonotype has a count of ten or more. The CDR3 protein is CASSPETFYGYTF. DNA for the CDR3: TGTGCCAGCAGTCCGGAGACCTTCTATGGCTACACCTTC. The chain couples TRBV12-3 or TRBV12-4 to TRBJ1-2; no definite D call. This CDR3 is built from 13 residues. The V gene lost 5 bases and the J gene lost 4 bases, with 11 bases spanning the gap.

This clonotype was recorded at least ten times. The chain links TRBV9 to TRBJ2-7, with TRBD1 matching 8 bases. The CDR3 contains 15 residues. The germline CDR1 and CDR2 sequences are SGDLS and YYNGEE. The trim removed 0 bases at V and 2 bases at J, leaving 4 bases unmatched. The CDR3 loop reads CASSVDGQGPYEQYF. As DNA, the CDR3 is TGTGCCAGCAGCGTAGACGGACAGGGCCCCTACGAGCAGTACTTC. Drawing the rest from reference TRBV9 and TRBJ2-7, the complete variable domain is DSGVTQTPKHLITATGQRVTLRCSPRSGDLSVYWYQQSLDQGLQFLIQYYNGEERAKGNILERFSAQQFPDLHSELNLSSLELGDSALYFCASSVDGQGPYEQYFGPGTRLTVT.

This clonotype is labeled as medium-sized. This CDR3 is CASSVAFYGYTF. CDR3 DNA sequence: TGTGCCAGCAGTGTGGCTTTCTATGGCTACACCTTC. The chain has TRBV25-1 and TRBJ1-2; no definite D call. The CDR3 runs to 12 residues. Germline CDR1 MGHDK, CDR2 SYGVNS. Trimming left V 4 bases short and J 4 bases short, with 7 bases between.